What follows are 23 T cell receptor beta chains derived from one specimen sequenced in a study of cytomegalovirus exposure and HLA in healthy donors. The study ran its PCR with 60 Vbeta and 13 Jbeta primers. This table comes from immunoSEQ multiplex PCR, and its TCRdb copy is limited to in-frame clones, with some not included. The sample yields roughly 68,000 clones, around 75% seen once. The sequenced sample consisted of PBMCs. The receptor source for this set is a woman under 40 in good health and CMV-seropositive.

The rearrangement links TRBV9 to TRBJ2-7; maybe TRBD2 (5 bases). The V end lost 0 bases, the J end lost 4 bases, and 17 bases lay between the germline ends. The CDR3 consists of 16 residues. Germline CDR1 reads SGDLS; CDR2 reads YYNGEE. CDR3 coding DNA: TGTGCCAGCAGCGTAGCCCCCAGCGGAAACCTTTACGAGCAGTACTTC. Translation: CASSVAPSGNLYEQYF.

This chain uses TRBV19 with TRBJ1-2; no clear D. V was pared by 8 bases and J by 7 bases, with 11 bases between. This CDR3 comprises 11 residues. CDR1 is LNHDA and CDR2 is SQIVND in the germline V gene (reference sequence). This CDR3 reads CASGEVGGYTF. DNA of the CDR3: TGTGCCAGTGGAGAGGTCGGTGGCTACACCTTC.

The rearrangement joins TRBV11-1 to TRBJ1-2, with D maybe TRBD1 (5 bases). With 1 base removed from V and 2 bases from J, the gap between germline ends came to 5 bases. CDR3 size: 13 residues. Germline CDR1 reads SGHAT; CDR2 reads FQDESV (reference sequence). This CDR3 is CASSLGQNYGYTF. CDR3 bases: TGTGCCAGCAGCTTAGGACAGAACTATGGCTACACCTTC.

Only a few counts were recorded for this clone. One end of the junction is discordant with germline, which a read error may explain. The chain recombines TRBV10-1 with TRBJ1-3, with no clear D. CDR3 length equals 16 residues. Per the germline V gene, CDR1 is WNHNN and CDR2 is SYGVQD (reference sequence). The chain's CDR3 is CASSPPEGHSRNTIYF. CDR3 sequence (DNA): TGCGCCAGCAGCCCCCCGGAGGGTCACTCTAGAAACACCATATATTTT.

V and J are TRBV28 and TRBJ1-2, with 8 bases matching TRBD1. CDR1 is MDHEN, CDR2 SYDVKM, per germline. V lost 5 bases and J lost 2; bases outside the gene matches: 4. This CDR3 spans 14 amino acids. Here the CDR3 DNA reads TGTGCCAGCAGTGCCTGGACAGGGAACTATGGCTACACCTTC. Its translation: CASSAWTGNYGYTF.

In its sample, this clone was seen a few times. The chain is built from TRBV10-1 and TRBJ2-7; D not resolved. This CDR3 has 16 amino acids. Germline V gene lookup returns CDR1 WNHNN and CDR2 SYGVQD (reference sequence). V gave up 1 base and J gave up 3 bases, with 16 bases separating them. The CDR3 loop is CASSEYPLAGNYEQYF. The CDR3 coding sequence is TGCGCCAGCAGTGAGTATCCCCTTGCAGGCAACTACGAGCAGTACTTC.

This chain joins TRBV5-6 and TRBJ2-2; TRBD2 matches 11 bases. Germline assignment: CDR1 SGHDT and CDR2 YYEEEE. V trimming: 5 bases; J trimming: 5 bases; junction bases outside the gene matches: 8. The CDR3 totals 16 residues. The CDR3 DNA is TGTGCCAGCAGGCGAGTAGCGGGAGGGTGGACCGGGGAGCTGTTTTTT. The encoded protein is CASRRVAGGWTGELFF.

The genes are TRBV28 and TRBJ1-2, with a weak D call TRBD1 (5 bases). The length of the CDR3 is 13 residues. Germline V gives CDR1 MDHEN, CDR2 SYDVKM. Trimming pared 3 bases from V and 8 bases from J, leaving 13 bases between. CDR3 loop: CASSLFGRVGYTF. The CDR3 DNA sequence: TGTGCCAGCAGTTTGTTTGGCAGGGTCGGCTACACCTTC.

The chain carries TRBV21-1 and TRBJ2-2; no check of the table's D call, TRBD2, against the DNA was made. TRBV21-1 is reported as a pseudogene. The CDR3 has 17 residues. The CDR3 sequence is CASSKVTAGGHTGELFF. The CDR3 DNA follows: TGTGCCAGCAGCAAAGTAACGGCGGGAGGGCACACCGGGGAGCTGTTTTTT.

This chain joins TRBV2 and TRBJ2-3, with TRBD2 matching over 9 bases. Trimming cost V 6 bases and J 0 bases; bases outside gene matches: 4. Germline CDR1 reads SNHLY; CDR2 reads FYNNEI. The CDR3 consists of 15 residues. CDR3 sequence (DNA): TGTGCCAGCAGCCCTAGCGGGACCAGCACAGATACGCAGTATTTT. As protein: CASSPSGTSTDTQYF.

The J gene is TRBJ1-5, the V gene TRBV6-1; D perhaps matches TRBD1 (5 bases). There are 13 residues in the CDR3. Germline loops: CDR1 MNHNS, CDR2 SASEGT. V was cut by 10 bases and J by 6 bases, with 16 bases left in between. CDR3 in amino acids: CATRGGTFQPQHF. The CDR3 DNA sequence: TGTGCCACCCGGGGGGGGACCTTTCAGCCCCAGCATTTT.

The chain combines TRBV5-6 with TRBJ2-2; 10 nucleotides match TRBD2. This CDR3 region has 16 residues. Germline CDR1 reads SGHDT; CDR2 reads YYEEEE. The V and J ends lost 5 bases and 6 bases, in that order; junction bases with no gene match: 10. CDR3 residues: CASRLGTSGMSGELFF. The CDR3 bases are TGTGCCAGCAGGTTAGGCACTAGCGGGATGTCCGGGGAGCTGTTTTTT.

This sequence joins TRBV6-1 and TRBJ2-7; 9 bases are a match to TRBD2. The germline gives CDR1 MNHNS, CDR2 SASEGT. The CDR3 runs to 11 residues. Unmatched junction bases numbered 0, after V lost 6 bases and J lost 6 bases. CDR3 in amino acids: CASRLAGEQYF. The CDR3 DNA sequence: TGTGCCAGCAGACTAGCGGGCGAGCAGTACTTC.

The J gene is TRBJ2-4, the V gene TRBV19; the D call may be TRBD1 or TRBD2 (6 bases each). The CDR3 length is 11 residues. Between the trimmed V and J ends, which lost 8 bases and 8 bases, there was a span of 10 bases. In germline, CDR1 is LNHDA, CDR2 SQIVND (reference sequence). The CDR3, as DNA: TGTGCCAGTGGTAGGGGGGACATTCAGTACTTC. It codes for CASGRGDIQYF.

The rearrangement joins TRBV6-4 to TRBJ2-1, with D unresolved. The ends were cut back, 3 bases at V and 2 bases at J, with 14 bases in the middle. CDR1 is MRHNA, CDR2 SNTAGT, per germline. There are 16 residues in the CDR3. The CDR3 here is CASSDSSAAPYNEQFF. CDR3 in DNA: TGTGCCAGCAGTGATAGCTCGGCGGCACCCTACAATGAGCAGTTCTTC.

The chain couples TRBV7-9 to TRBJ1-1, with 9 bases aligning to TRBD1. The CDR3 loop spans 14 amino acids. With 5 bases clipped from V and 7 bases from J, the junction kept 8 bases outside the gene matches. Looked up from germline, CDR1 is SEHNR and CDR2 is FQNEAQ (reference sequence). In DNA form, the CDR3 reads TGTGCCAGCAGCCAACAGGGGGCCAATGGTGAAGCTTTCTTT. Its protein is CASSQQGANGEAFF.

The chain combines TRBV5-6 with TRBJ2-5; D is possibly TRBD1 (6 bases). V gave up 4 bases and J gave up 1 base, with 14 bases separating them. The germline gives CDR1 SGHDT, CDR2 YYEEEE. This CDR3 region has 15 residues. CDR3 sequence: CASSGLTGLQETQYF. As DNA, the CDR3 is TGTGCCAGCAGCGGCCTAACAGGGCTCCAAGAGACCCAGTACTTC.

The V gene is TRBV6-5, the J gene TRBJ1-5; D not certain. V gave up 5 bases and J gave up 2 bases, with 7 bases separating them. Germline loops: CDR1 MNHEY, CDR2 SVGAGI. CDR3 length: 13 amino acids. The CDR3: CASSPSGNQPQHF. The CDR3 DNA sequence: TGTGCCAGCAGTCCTAGTGGCAATCAGCCCCAGCATTTT.

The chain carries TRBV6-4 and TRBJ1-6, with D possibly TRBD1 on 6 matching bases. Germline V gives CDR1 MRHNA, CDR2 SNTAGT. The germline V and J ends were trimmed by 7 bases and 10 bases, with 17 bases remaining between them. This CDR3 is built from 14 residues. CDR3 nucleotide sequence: TGTGCCAGCAAGGCCGGGACAAAGGGGTCACCCCTCCACTTT. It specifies CASKAGTKGSPLHF.

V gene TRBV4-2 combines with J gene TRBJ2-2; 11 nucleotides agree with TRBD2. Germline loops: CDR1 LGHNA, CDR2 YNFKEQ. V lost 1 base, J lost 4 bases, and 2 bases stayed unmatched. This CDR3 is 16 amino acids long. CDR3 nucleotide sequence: TGTGCCAGCAGCCAAGTGGGACTAGCGGTCACCGGGGAGCTGTTTTTT. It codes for CASSQVGLAVTGELFF.

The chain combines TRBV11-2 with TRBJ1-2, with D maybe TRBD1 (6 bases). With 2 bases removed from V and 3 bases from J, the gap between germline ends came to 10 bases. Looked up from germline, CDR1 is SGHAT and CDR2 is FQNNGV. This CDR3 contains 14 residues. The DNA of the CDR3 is TGTGCCAGCAGCTTATACCCAGGGGACTATGGCTACACCTTC. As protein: CASSLYPGDYGYTF. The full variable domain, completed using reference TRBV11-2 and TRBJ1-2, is EAGVAQSPRYKIIEKRQSVAFWCNPISGHATLYWYQQILGQGPKLLIQFQNNGVVDDSQLPKDRFSAERLKGVDSTLKIQPAKLEDSAVYLCASSLYPGDYGYTFGSGTRLTVV.

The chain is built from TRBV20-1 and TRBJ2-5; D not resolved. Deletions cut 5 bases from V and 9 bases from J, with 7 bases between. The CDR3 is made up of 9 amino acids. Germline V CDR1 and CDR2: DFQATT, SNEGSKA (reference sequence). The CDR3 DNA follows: TGCAGTGCTGGCCCCCCCCAGTACTTC. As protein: CSAGPPQYF.

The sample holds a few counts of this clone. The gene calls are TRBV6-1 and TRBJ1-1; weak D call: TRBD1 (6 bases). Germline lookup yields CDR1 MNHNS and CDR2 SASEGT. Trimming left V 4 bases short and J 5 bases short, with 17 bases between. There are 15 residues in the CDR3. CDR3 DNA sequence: TGTGCCAGCAGTGTACAGGGCGACGGATGGACTGAAGCTTTCTTT. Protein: CASSVQGDGWTEAFF.